This TCR beta chain was retrieved from a study of PD-1 blockade in classical Hodgkin lymphoma. General study findings and limits: Newly diagnosed patients and complete responders had comparable diversity at baseline.

As concerns this clone: Its specificity is unknown.

J gave up 4 bases and V 6 bases, and 5 bases lay outside the gene matches. Germline V lookup: CDR1 MDHEN, CDR2 SYDVKM. CDR3 length: 13 amino acids. This table comes from immunoSEQ multiplex PCR, and its TCRdb copy is limited to in-frame clones, with some not included. The sample lists 39,000 or so clones; approximately 90% were seen once. Patients all relapsed after autologous stem cell transplantation, and there was variation in brentuximab vedotin exposure. The patients, who had relapsed/refractory classical Hodgkin lymphoma, achieved best responses of complete response, partial response or progressive disease.

The sequence derives from a human donor with classical Hodgkin lymphoma. The sequencing here drew on peripheral blood mononuclear cells (PBMCs), taken before the second cycle of nivolumab. V is TRBV28 and J is TRBJ1-2; 7 nucleotides agree with TRBD1. For the CDR3, the DNA is TGTGCCAGCAGCCGGGACAGTACCTATGGCTACACCTTC. It is translated as CASSRDSTYGYTF.